This TCR beta chain derives from a study of T-cell memory formation after mild COVID-19. Study-wide context: TCR clusters were mostly donor specific.

This clonotype was detected a few times. Its matching antigen is unknown. The study, taken as a whole, reports: CD4+ contracting clones were mainly CM and EM; CD8+ ones, EMRA. Cross-reactive memory appears to have joined, as suggested by some responding clones showing up in pre-infection memory. Day 15 to 85 contracting clones showed balanced CD4/CD8; day 15 to 37 expanders favored CD4+.

CDR3 size: 11 residues. The germline V and J ends were trimmed by 6 bases and 9 bases, with 9 bases remaining between them. TCRdb itself ran the 5' RACE reads through MiXCR, one entry per CDR3 protein. The sample yields hundreds of thousands of distinct CDR3 sequences, more than 15% seen once. The sample taken for sequencing was PBMCs or a T cell subset sorted from them (not recorded which). The chain recombines TRBV12-3 or TRBV12-4 with TRBJ2-1, with D unresolved. The source of this sequence is a man between 18 and 29 years old who had mild COVID-19 (a few samples of this study predate the infection). Cell type and time point are not known. The CDR3 loop reads CASSQHGEQFF. The DNA for the CDR3 is TGTGCCAGCAGCCAACACGGTGAGCAGTTCTTC.